Here is one TCR beta chain with its context. TCRdb's copy holds only in-frame clones and misses some; the assay was immunoSEQ multiplex PCR. Among over 60,000 clones listed, about 92% were seen once. These data come from a study of technical replicates of blood from four donors. In germline, CDR1 is SGDLS, CDR2 YYNGEE. V shed 3 bases and J shed 10 bases, with 17 bases lying between them. This CDR3 has 14 amino acids. The source is a human donor in good health. Sequenced: T cells isolated from PBMCs. The chain has TRBV9 and TRBJ2-1, with D possibly matching TRBD1 (5 bases). In DNA form, the CDR3 reads TGTGCCAGCAGCGAGAGAAGCAGGGCCTCGGAGCAGTTCTTC. It codes for CASSERSRASEQFF.